The rows below give T cell receptor beta chains drawn from one sample of a study of early T cells in non-severe SARS-CoV-2 infection. TCRdb ran MiXCR on the 5' RACE reads and lists one entry per CDR3 protein. The data show about 59,000 distinct CDR3 sequences, with around 13% seen just once and about a tenth held by the top ten. This sample comprised whole blood, obtained at baseline. The receptors shown here come from an adult who was a healthcare worker with PCR-confirmed SARS-CoV-2 infection or an uninfected control (not recorded which). Both conserved end residues are part of each CDR3. A D gene is named only where the DNA matches it firmly. Part of the rows lack a size; the others show once, few, many or a class for expanded clones.

>TRBV6-5|TRBJ2-7|.|.
CATREDQSYEQYF
TGTGCCACCCGAGAAGACCAATCCTACGAGCAGTACTTC
>TRBV11-3|TRBJ1-1|.|.
CASSTSGDTEAFF
TGTGCCAGCAGCACCTCAGGGGACACTGAAGCTTTCTTT
>TRBV10-3|TRBJ2-5|TRBD1|.
CAISTGEETQYF
TGTGCCATCAGTACAGGGGAAGAGACCCAGTACTTC
>TRBV6-2/TRBV6-3|TRBJ1-1|.|few
CASSYRDTEAFF
TGTGCCAGCAGTTACCGGGACACTGAAGCTTTCTTT
>TRBV5-1|TRBJ2-3|TRBD1|.
CASSYRTGGGSTDTQYF
TGCGCCAGCAGCTACCGGACAGGGGGCGGTAGCACAGATACGCAGTATTTT
>TRBV7-2|TRBJ2-5|.|.
CASSRFSGVSDETQYF
TGTGCCAGCAGCCGCTTCTCCGGGGTCTCTGACGAGACCCAGTACTTC
>TRBV20-1|TRBJ2-5|.|many
CSAITIRRETQYF
TGCAGTGCTATTACAATCCGACGGGAGACCCAGTACTTC
>TRBV9|TRBJ2-3|TRBD2|few
CASSVGTSGRADTQYF
TGTGCCAGCAGCGTCGGGACTAGCGGGAGGGCAGATACGCAGTATTTT
>TRBV28|TRBJ1-1|.|.
CASSSPALYTEAFF
TGTGCCAGCAGTTCTCCGGCCCTTTACACTGAAGCTTTCTTT
>TRBV12-3/TRBV12-4|TRBJ2-7|TRBD2|.
CASSLRLAGAYEQYF
TGTGCCAGCAGTTTAAGACTAGCGGGGGCCTACGAGCAGTACTTC
>TRBV18|TRBJ1-1|.|.
CASSGGAVGAEAFF
TGTGCCAGCTCAGGGGGCGCAGTAGGCGCTGAAGCTTTCTTT